This TCR beta chain is from a study of PD-L1 blockade in urothelial cancer. Background on the study: At some point between 2013 and 2014 therapy began: atezolizumab 1,200 mg intravenously every 3 weeks. Timepoints chosen for blood analysis were 3 weeks (second dose) and 6 weeks after treatment start.

Study results and caveats: Pretreatment TCR clonality in blood under the median foretold superior survival.

On this clone: Its antigen is unknown.

Indicated time point: pretreatment peripheral blood. Patients' cancers were locally advanced or metastatic urothelial carcinomas. Data came from immunoSEQ multiplex PCR; TCRdb stores just in-frame clones and leaves some out. This sample has some 43,000 clones, with about 84% found just once. The CDR3 totals 14 residues. Deletions cut 5 bases from V and 3 bases from J, with 12 bases between. Germline V lookup: CDR1 SGHTA, CDR2 FQGNSA. This clonotype originated in a man in his 60s with urothelial cancer. The specimen comprised PBMCs, sampled around atezolizumab (anti-PD-L1) treatment. This rearrangement joins TRBV7-2 to TRBJ2-3, with no clear D. This chain's CDR3 is CASSPSRRTDTQYF. The DNA for the CDR3 is TGTGCCAGCAGCCCTTCTCGGCGGACAGATACGCAGTATTTT.